The 22 T cell receptor beta chains below were found in one sample sequenced in a study of T cell responses to AZD1222 COVID-19 vaccine. Sequencing was performed with immunoSEQ multiplex PCR; in TCRdb, only in-frame clones are kept and a portion is missing. The repertoire has tens of thousands of clones, roughly 89% of them found once; the top ten carry under 14%. The sequencing here drew on peripheral blood, taken 28 days after the second AZD1222 dose. These receptors came from an adult who received the AZD1222 COVID-19 vaccine.

The chain employs TRBV28 and TRBJ1-2; 8 positions match TRBD1. CDR1 and CDR2 from the germline V gene are MDHEN and SYDVKM. This CDR3 is 14 amino acids long. V lost 2 bases, J lost 11 bases, and 10 bases stayed unmatched. The CDR3 nucleotides read TGTGCCAGCAGTTTACAGGGGGCGCGAATCTCTTACACCTTC. This encodes CASSLQGARISYTF.

The rearrangement uses TRBV7-8 and TRBJ1-5; TRBD1 aligns across 9 bases. Losses at the gene ends were 5 bases for V and 4 bases for J; bases not matched to a gene: 9. The CDR3 length is 16 residues. Germline CDR1 reads SGHVS; CDR2 reads FQNEAQ. The CDR3 is CASSPPGQGANQPQHF. DNA for the CDR3: TGTGCCAGCAGCCCTCCGGGACAGGGAGCAAATCAGCCCCAGCATTTT.

The rearrangement uses TRBV2 and TRBJ2-2, with D perhaps TRBD1 or TRBD2 (5 bases each). The V and J ends lost 6 bases and 8 bases respectively, with 7 bases between them. There are 11 residues in the CDR3. Germline CDR1 and CDR2: SNHLY and FYNNEI. CDR3 nucleotides: TGTGCCAGCAGGGGGACGGGGGAGCTGTTTTTT. As protein: CASRGTGELFF.

The chain is built from TRBV28 and TRBJ2-6, with 7 bases lining up with TRBD2. CDR1 and CDR2 (germline): MDHEN, SYDVKM. The CDR3 is made up of 14 amino acids. The V segment lost 7 bases and the J segment 0 bases; nucleotides outside the gene matches: 0. The CDR3 region is CASTGGSGANVLTF. The CDR3 DNA sequence: TGTGCCAGCACGGGGGGCTCTGGGGCCAACGTCCTGACTTTC.

The chain is built from TRBV5-1 and TRBJ2-5; TRBD2 aligns across 7 bases. Germline CDR1 SGHRS, CDR2 YFSETQ. The CDR3 runs to 13 residues. V was clipped by 0 bases and J by 5 bases; unmatched bases: 1. DNA of the CDR3: TGCGCCAGCAGCTTGGCACTAGCGGAGACCCAGTACTTC. Its protein product is CASSLALAETQYF.

J is TRBJ1-2 and V is TRBV10-3; 9 bases line up with TRBD1. Germline lookup yields CDR1 ENHRY and CDR2 SYGVKD. Trimming removed 4 bases from V and 7 bases from J; junction bases left unmatched: 7. The CDR3 totals 14 residues. CDR3 nucleotides: TGTGCCATCAGTGCTGGGACAGGGAGTATTGGCTACACCTTC. Protein product: CAISAGTGSIGYTF.

The chain couples TRBV7-3 to TRBJ1-2, with TRBD1 as a possible D gene (6 bases). The V end lost 4 bases, the J end lost 9 bases, and 30 bases lay between the germline ends. The CDR3 runs to 18 residues. Germline lookup yields CDR1 SGHTA and CDR2 FQGTGA. CDR3 amino acids: CASSSHLTRDKTFGSYTF. Written as DNA, the CDR3 is TGTGCCAGCAGCTCCCACCTCACCCGGGACAAGACTTTCGGAAGCTACACCTTC.

The V and J genes are TRBV3-1 (or the pseudogene TRBV3-2) and TRBJ1-2, with 8 bases fitting TRBD1. Germline-derived CDR1 and CDR2 are LGHDT and YNNKEL (reference sequence). This CDR3 has 14 residues. With 3 bases clipped from V and 8 bases from J, the junction kept 8 bases outside the gene matches. The CDR3 DNA is TGTGCCAGCAGCCACGAACAGGGGGAGCGCGGCTACACCTTC. Protein product: CASSHEQGERGYTF.

This chain joins TRBV7-9 and TRBJ1-2; the D is unclear. Germline CDR1 SEHNR, CDR2 FQNEAQ (reference sequence). This CDR3 spans 11 amino acids. The V gene lost 11 bases and the J gene lost 2 bases, with 9 bases spanning the gap. The CDR3 region is CAQPRNYGYTF. The CDR3 DNA follows: TGTGCCCAACCCAGGAACTATGGCTACACCTTC.

The rearrangement joins TRBV7-9 to TRBJ2-7; D may match TRBD1 or TRBD2 (5 bases each). The length of the CDR3 is 14 residues. V gave up 3 bases and J gave up 6 bases, with 15 bases separating them. Germline CDR1 and CDR2: SEHNR and FQNEAQ (reference sequence). CDR3 bases: TGTGCCAGCAGCTTTTCCGGGGCGCAGGGCGAGCAGTACTTC. Its protein product is CASSFSGAQGEQYF.

The chain couples TRBV19 to TRBJ2-7, with 9 bases lining up with TRBD1. Germline V lookup: CDR1 LNHDA, CDR2 SQIVND (reference sequence). The ends lost 6 bases at V and 3 bases at J; junction bases unmatched: 9. The CDR3 runs 15 residues. The CDR3 bases are TGTGCCAGTAGCCGACCGGGACAGGGAATCTACGAGCAGTACTTC. This gives the protein CASSRPGQGIYEQYF.

The V and J genes are TRBV5-1 and TRBJ1-4; TRBD1 matches at 8 bases. Germline V gene lookup returns CDR1 SGHRS and CDR2 YFSETQ. The CDR3 spans 15 residues. The junction had 8 bases not matched to a gene; V was cut back by 5 bases and J by 5 bases. Here the CDR3 reads CASSRQGQVNEKLFF. In nucleotides, the CDR3 is TGCGCCAGCAGTCGTCAGGGACAGGTGAATGAAAAACTGTTTTTT.

This chain uses TRBV19 with TRBJ1-2; D is perhaps TRBD1 (6 bases). Germline CDR1 and CDR2: LNHDA and SQIVND (reference sequence). Trimming stripped 4 bases from V and 7 bases from J, with 10 bases between. The CDR3 length is 12 residues. The CDR3 protein is CASSNQGSGYTF. The CDR3 DNA is TGTGCCAGTAGTAACCAGGGGTCTGGCTACACCTTC. The whole variable domain, filled in from reference TRBV19 and TRBJ1-2, reads DGGITQSPKYLFRKEGQNVTLSCEQNLNHDAMYWYRQDPGQGLRLIYYSQIVNDFQKGDIAEGYSVSREKKESFPLTVTSAQKNPTAFYLCASSNQGSGYTFGSGTRLTVV.

Of note for this clone: The junction departs from germline at one end; a sequencing error may be responsible. The genes are TRBV28 and TRBJ2-5, with a weak D call TRBD2 (6 bases). This CDR3 contains 14 residues. CDR1 is MDHEN, CDR2 SYDVKM, per germline. The CDR3 spells CASSLWTNSETQYF. Here the CDR3 DNA reads TGTGCCAGCAGTCTATGGACTAATTCGGAGACCCAGTACTTC.

This chain connects TRBV4-3 to TRBJ1-4, with 7 bases matching TRBD1. The germline V gene encodes CDR1 LGHNA and CDR2 YSLEER. The junction had 9 bases not matched to a gene; V was cut back by 1 base and J by 4 bases. CDR3 length equals 17 residues. The CDR3 is CASSQALSGTVNEKLFF. CDR3 nucleotide sequence: TGCGCCAGCAGCCAAGCCCTATCCGGGACAGTTAATGAAAAACTGTTTTTT.

V usage is TRBV6-5 and J usage is TRBJ2-3; 7 nucleotides align to TRBD2. This CDR3 spans 14 amino acids. Germline CDR1 is MNHEY and CDR2 is SVGAGI. V lost 4 bases, J lost 0 bases, and 1 base stayed unmatched. The DNA of the CDR3 is TGTGCCAGCAGTTTAGCGGGTAGCACAGATACGCAGTATTTT. It translates to CASSLAGSTDTQYF.

The chain has TRBV11-3 and TRBJ2-2; TRBD2 matches at 7 bases. The length of the CDR3 is 15 residues. From germline, CDR1 is SGHNT and CDR2 YENEEA. With 5 bases clipped from V and 1 base from J, the junction kept 4 bases outside the gene matches. CDR3 DNA: TGTGCCAGCAGCCCGGGCGGGGGGAACACCGGGGAGCTGTTTTTT. Translating gives CASSPGGGNTGELFF.

This clone came up once. V usage is TRBV12-3 or TRBV12-4 and J usage is TRBJ2-7, with a weak D call TRBD1 (5 bases). V gave up 7 bases and J gave up 0 bases, with 10 bases separating them. This CDR3 spans 13 amino acids. This CDR3 is CASKIDSSYEQYF. The CDR3, as DNA: TGTGCCAGCAAAATAGACAGCTCCTACGAGCAGTACTTC.

This sequence joins TRBV6-2 or TRBV6-3 and TRBJ1-6, with 7 bases lining up with TRBD1. Looked up from germline, CDR1 is MNHEY and CDR2 is SVGEGT. Trimming removed 4 bases from V and 3 bases from J; junction bases left unmatched: 3. CDR3 length equals 15 residues. The CDR3 DNA reads TGTGCCAGCAGTTCCGGACAGGTCTATAATTCACCCCTCCACTTT. This codes for CASSSGQVYNSPLHF.

The chain uses TRBV19 and TRBJ2-2, with 8 bases matching TRBD1. Losses at the gene ends were 3 bases for V and 6 bases for J; bases not matched to a gene: 3. CDR1 and CDR2 from the germline V gene are LNHDA and SQIVND (reference sequence). The CDR3 spans 14 residues. The chain's CDR3 is CASSITGGAGELFF. CDR3 DNA sequence: TGTGCCAGTAGTATCACAGGGGGTGCCGGGGAGCTGTTTTTT.

This sequence joins TRBV19 and TRBJ2-1; TRBD2 agrees at 7 bases. Trimming took 7 bases from V and 4 from J; bases not matched to a gene: 4. The CDR3 has 13 residues. Germline V CDR1 and CDR2: LNHDA, SQIVND (reference sequence). CDR3 nucleotide sequence: TGTGCCAGTACCCCGGGGGGTTACAATGAGCAGTTCTTC. Residues: CASTPGGYNEQFF.

The chain combines TRBV19 with TRBJ2-5, with 8 positions matching TRBD1. V shed 2 bases and J 9 bases; nucleotides not matched to a gene: 11. Germline V gene data show CDR1 as LNHDA and CDR2 as SQIVND (reference sequence). The CDR3 consists of 15 residues. CDR3 sequence: CASSIFGRGQLPQYF. CDR3 DNA: TGTGCCAGTAGTATATTTGGCAGGGGGCAGTTGCCCCAGTACTTC.